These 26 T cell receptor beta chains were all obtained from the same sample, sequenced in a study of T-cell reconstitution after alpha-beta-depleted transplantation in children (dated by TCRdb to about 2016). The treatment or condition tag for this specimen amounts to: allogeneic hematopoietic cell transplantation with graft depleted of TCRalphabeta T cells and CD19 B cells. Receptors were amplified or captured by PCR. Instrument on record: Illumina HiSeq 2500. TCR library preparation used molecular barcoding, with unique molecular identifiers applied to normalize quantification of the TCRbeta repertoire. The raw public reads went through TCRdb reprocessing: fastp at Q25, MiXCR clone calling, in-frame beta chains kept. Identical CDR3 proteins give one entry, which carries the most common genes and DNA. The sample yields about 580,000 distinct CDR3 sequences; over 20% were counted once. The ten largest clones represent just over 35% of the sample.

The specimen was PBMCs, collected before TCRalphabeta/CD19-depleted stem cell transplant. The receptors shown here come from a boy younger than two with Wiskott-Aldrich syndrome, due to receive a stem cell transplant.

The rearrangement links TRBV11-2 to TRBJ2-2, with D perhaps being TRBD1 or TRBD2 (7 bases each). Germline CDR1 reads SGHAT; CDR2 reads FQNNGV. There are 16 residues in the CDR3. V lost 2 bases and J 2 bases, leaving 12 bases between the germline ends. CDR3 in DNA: TGTGCCAGCAGCTTACAGGGGGGGGCCAACACCGGGGAGCTGTTTTTT. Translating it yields CASSLQGGANTGELFF.

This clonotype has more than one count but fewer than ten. CDR3 amino acids: CSVFTGATNEKLFF. The CDR3 bases are TGCAGCGTTTTCACAGGGGCAACTAATGAAAAACTGTTTTTT. The chain links TRBV29-1 to TRBJ1-4, with TRBD1 identical over 7 bases. The length of the CDR3 is 14 residues. CDR1 is SQVTM, CDR2 ANQGSEA, per germline. The J segment lost 0 bases and the V segment lost 5 bases, leaving 3 bases of the junction unmatched.

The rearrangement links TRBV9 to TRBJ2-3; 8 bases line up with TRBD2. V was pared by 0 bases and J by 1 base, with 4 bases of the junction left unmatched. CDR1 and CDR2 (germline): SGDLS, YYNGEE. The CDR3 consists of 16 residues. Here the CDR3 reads CASSVDAGGRTDTQYF. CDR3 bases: TGTGCCAGCAGCGTAGACGCGGGAGGACGCACAGATACGCAGTATTTT.

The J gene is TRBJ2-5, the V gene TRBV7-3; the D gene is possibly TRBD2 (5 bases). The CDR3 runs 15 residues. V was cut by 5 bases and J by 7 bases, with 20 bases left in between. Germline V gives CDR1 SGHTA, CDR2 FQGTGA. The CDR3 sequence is CASSLNGPPGGTQYF. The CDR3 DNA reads TGTGCCAGCAGCCTAAACGGCCCCCCTGGAGGGACCCAGTACTTC.

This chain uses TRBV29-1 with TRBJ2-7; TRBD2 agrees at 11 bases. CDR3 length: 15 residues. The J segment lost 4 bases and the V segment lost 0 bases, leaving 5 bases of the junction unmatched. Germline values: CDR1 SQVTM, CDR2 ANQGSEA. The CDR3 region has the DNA TGCAGCGTTGAAGAACCGACTAGCGGGACTTACGAGCAGTACTTC. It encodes CSVEEPTSGTYEQYF.

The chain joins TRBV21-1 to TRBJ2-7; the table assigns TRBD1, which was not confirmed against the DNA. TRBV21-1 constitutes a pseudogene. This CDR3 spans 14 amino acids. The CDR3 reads CASKPRGGEDEQYF. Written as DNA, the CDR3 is TGTGCCAGCAAACCCCGCGGGGGAGAAGACGAGCAGTACTTC.

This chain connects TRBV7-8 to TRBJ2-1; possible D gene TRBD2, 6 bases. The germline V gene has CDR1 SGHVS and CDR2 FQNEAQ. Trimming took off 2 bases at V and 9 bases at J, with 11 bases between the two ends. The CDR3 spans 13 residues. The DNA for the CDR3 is TGTGCCAGCAGCTTATTTGAGGGAGGTGAGCAGTTCTTC. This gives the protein CASSLFEGGEQFF.

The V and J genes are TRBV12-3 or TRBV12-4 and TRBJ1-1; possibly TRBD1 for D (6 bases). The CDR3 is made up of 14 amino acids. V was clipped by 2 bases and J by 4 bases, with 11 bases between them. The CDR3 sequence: CASSLRQGFTEAFF. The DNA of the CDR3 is TGTGCCAGCAGTTTAAGGCAGGGGTTCACTGAAGCTTTCTTT.

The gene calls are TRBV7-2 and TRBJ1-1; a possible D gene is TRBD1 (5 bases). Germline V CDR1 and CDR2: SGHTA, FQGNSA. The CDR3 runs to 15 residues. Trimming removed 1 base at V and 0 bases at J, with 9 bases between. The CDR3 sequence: CASSLDGGVNTEAFF. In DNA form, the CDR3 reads TGTGCCAGCAGCTTAGATGGGGGGGTGAACACTGAAGCTTTCTTT.

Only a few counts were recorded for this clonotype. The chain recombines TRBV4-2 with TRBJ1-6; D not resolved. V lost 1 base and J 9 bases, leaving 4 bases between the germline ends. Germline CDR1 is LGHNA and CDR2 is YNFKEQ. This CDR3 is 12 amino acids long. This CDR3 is CASSQGSSPLHF. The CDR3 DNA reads TGTGCCAGCAGCCAAGGTAGTTCACCCCTCCACTTT.

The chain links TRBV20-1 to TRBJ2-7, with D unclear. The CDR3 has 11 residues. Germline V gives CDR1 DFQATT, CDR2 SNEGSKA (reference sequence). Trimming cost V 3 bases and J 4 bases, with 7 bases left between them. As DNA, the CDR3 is TGCAGTGCTAGGCAAAGATACGAGCAGTACTTC. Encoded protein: CSARQRYEQYF.

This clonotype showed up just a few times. The CDR3 DNA is TGTGCCAGCAGCTTAGCGCCCGGGAAGGAGTATTTT. Amino acid sequence: CASSLAPGKEYF. The rearrangement uses TRBV7-2 and TRBJ2-3, with D possibly matching TRBD2 (5 bases). The CDR3 consists of 12 residues. Trimming removed 0 bases at V and 13 bases at J, with 11 bases between. Germline CDR1 SGHTA, CDR2 FQGNSA.

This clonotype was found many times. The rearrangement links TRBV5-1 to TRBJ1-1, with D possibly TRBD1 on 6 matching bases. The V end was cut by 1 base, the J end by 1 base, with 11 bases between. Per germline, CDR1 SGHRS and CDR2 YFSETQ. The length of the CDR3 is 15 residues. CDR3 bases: TGCGCCAGCAGCTTGACCGGGACACCGAACACTGAAGCTTTCTTT. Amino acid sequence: CASSLTGTPNTEAFF. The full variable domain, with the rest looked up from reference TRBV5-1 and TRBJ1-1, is KAGVTQTPRYLIKTRGQQVTLSCSPISGHRSVSWYQQTPGQGLQFLFEYFSETQRNKGNFPGRFSGRQFSNSRSEMNVSTLELGDSALYLCASSLTGTPNTEAFFGQGTRLTVV.

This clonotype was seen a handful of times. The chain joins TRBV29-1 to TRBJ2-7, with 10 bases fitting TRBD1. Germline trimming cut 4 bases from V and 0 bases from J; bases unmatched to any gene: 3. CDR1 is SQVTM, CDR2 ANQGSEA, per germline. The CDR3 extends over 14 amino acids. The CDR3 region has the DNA TGCAGCGTTGGGACAGGGGGGATCTCCTACGAGCAGTACTTC. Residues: CSVGTGGISYEQYF.

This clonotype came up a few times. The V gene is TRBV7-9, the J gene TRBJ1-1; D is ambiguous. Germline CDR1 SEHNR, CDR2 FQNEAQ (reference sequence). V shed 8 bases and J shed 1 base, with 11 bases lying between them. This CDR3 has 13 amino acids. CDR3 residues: CASERLGNTEAFF. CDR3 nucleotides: TGTGCCAGCGAGAGGCTGGGGAACACTGAAGCTTTCTTT. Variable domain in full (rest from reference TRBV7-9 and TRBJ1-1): DTGVSQNPRHKITKRGQNVTFRCDPISEHNRLYWYRQTLGQGPEFLTYFQNEAQLEKSRLLSDRFSAERPKGSFSTLEIQRTEQGDSAMYLCASERLGNTEAFFGQGTRLTVV.

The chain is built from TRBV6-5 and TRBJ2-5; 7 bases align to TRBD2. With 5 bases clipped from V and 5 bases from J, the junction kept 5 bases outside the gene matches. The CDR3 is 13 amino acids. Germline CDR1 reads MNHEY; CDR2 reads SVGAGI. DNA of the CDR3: TGTGCCAGCAGTACGAAGGGAGGGGAGACCCAGTACTTC. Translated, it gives CASSTKGGETQYF.

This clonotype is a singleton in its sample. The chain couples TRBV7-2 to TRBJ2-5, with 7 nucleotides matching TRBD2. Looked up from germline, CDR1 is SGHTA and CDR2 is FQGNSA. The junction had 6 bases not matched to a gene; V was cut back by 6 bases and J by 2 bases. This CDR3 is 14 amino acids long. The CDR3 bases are TGTGCCAGCAGACGGACTAGGGGACAAGAGACCCAGTACTTC. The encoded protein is CASRRTRGQETQYF.

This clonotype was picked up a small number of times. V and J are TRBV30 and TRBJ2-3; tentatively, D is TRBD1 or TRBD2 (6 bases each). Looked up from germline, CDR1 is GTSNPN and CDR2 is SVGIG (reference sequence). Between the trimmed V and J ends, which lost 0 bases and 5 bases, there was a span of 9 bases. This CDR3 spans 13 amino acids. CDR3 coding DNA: TGTGCCTGGAGTGTACAGGGAGGAGATACGCAGTATTTT. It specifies CAWSVQGGDTQYF.

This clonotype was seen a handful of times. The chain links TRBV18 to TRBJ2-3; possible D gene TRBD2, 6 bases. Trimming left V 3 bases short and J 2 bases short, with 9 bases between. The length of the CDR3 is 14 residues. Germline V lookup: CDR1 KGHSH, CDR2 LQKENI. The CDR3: CASSPGLNTDTQYF. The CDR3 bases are TGTGCCAGCTCACCCGGACTAAACACAGATACGCAGTATTTT.

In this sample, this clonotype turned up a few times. The CDR3, as DNA: TGCAGTGCTATAGCGGGACAGGACCACTCTAACTATGGCTACACCTTC. This codes for CSAIAGQDHSNYGYTF. The chain is built from TRBV20-1 and TRBJ1-2; 8 bases are shared with TRBD1. Germline V CDR1 and CDR2: DFQATT, SNEGSKA (reference sequence). There are 16 residues in the CDR3. V dropped 4 bases and J dropped 0; count of bases not matched to a gene: 10.

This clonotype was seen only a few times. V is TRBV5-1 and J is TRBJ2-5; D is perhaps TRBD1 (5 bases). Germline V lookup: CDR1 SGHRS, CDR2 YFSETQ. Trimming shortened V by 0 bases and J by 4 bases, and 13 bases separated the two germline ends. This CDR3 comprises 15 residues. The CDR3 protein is CASSLAIGVGETQYF. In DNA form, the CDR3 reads TGCGCCAGCAGCTTGGCCATAGGGGTAGGAGAGACCCAGTACTTC.

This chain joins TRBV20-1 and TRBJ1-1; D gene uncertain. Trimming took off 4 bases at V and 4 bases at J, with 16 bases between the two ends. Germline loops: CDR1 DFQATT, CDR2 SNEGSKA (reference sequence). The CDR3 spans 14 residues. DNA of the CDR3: TGCAGTGCTAAGAACCGAAGGTTGGGCACTGAAGCTTTCTTT. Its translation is CSAKNRRLGTEAFF.

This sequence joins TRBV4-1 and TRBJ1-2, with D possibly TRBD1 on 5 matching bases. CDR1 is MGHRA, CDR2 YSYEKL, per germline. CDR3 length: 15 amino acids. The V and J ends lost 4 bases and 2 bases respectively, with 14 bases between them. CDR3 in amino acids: CASSLQQAGNYGYTF. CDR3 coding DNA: TGCGCCAGCAGCCTCCAACAGGCGGGGAACTATGGCTACACCTTC.

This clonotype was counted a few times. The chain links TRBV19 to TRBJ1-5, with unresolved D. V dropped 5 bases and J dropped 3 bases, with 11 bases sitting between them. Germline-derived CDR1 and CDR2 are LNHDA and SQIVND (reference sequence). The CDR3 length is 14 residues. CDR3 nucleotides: TGTGCCAGTAGTCGTTGGAGACCCAATCAGCCCCAGCATTTT. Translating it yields CASSRWRPNQPQHF.

The CDR3 DNA sequence: TGTGCCAGCAGTTTAAGGGGGGTGCAGGGGGGGTACAATGAGCAGTTCTTC. Its translation is CASSLRGVQGGYNEQFF. V is TRBV27 and J is TRBJ2-1; D tentatively reads TRBD1 or TRBD2 (7 bases each). The CDR3 runs to 17 residues. The V gene lost 2 bases and the J gene lost 4 bases, with 18 bases spanning the gap. CDR1 is MNHEY and CDR2 is SMNVEV in the germline V gene (reference sequence).

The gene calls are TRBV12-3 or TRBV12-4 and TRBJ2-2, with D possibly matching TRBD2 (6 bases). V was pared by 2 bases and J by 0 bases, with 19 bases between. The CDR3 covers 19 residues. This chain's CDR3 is CASSLRFGGIGSNTGELFF. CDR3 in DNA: TGTGCCAGCAGTTTAAGGTTTGGCGGGATCGGGTCGAACACCGGGGAGCTGTTTTTT.